This T cell receptor beta chain comes out of a study of blood T cell repertoires in COVID-19. Across the study: Sites in the United States, Italy and Spain provided acute and convalescent COVID-19 samples.

The V gene lost 0 bases and the J gene lost 4 bases, with 7 bases spanning the gap. Per the germline V gene, CDR1 is SGHDT and CDR2 is YYEEEE. The CDR3 has 13 residues. Methods used by the authors: Amplification of reference gene primers provided the estimated nucleated cell counts. The protocol was immunoSEQ multiplex PCR, while the TCRdb copy is restricted to in-frame clones and leaves out a portion. Clone size and V and J calls were adopted from that table, with D and trimming inferred from the DNA. The sample yields 230,000 or so clones, roughly 82% seen once. The specimen sequenced was peripheral blood. The chain combines TRBV5-6 with TRBJ1-2, with D maybe TRBD1 (5 bases). The TCR comes from a man aged 35 to 55 who had recovered from COVID-19. CDR3 sequence (DNA): TGTGCCAGCAGCTTGGGACAGCCCTATGGCTACACCTTC. Translation: CASSLGQPYGYTF.